A selection of T cell receptor beta chains follows, all from one sample in a study of shared clonotypes between healthy human individuals. Sequencing was performed with immunoSEQ multiplex PCR; in TCRdb, only in-frame clones are kept and a portion is missing. Here the sample spans fewer than 1.6 million clones, roughly 98.5% being singletons. Sequencing input: naive CD4+ T cells sorted from blood. The receptor set was obtained from a man in his thirties or forties in good health. Both conserved end residues are part of each CDR3. The order of the fields is clone size, V gene, J gene, CDR3 length, D gene, CDR3 DNA, CDR3 protein. A D gene is named only where the DNA matches it firmly. Where a row states a size, it is once, few, many or the class of an expanded clone; other rows omit it.

>.|TRBV6-1|TRBJ2-3|15|TRBD1
TGTGCCAGCAGTGTGAGGGACAGTCGCACAGATACGCAGTATTTT
CASSVRDSRTDTQYF
>.|TRBV28|TRBJ1-4|15|.
TGTGCCAGCAGTCTCACTACAGGGTTAGGTGAAAAACTGTTTTTT
CASSLTTGLGEKLFF
>.|TRBV5-1|TRBJ2-3|15|TRBD1
TGCGCCAGCACCGAAGCAGGGGGTAACACAGATACGCAGTATTTT
CASTEAGGNTDTQYF
>.|TRBV6-6|TRBJ1-3|16|TRBD1
TGTGCCAGCAGCTACTCGGGACAGGCATTTGGAAACACCATATATTTT
CASSYSGQAFGNTIYF
>.|TRBV6-1|TRBJ1-1|15|.
TGTGCCAGCAGTGAAGCGCTGCGGGGGAACACTGAAGCTTTCTTT
CASSEALRGNTEAFF
>.|TRBV25-1|TRBJ1-1|13|.
TGTGCCAGCAGTACAACACAGAACACTGAAGCTTTCTTT
CASSTTQNTEAFF
>.|TRBV11-3|TRBJ2-1|18|.
TGTGCCAGCAGCTTAAAGTTTCTTCCGGGACGGTTCTACAATGAGCAGTTCTTC
CASSLKFLPGRFYNEQFF
>.|TRBV5-4|TRBJ2-3|15|.
TGTGCCAGCAGGCATAACACGGACCGCACAGATACGCAGTATTTT
CASRHNTDRTDTQYF
>.|TRBV28|TRBJ2-7|13|TRBD1
TGTGCCAGCAGAACGACAGGGACCTACGAGCAGTACTTC
CASRTTGTYEQYF
>.|TRBV28|TRBJ2-3|12|TRBD1
TGTGCCAGCAGTCCACCGGGACAGACGCAGTATTTT
CASSPPGQTQYF
>.|TRBV6-5|TRBJ2-3|13|.
TGTGCCGCAGGGCGGGGCCGGACAGATACGCAGTATTTT
CAAGRGRTDTQYF
>once|TRBV29-1|TRBJ2-1|12|.
TGCAGCGTTAAGGCCGAATACAATGAGCAGTTCTTC
CSVKAEYNEQFF
>.|TRBV7-2|TRBJ2-1|15|.
TGTGCCAGCAGCTTGCTTTCGCCCCCGGGCCCCCCCGGGTTCTTC
CASSLLSPPGPPGFF
>.|TRBV5-1|TRBJ2-7|15|.
TGCGCCAGCAGCTTGTCCGGGACGTGGGGCTACGAGCAGTACTTC
CASSLSGTWGYEQYF
>.|TRBV29-1|TRBJ2-7|11|.
TGCAGCGGTGGAGGGGGCTACGAGCAGTACTTC
CSGGGGYEQYF
>.|TRBV28|TRBJ1-5|16|TRBD1
TGTGCCAGCAGTTCCTGGACAGGGTCTGGCAATCAGCCCCAGCATTTT
CASSSWTGSGNQPQHF
>.|TRBV29-1|TRBJ2-1|14|.
TGCAGCGTTGAAGGCCTAAGCTCCTACAATGAGCAGTTCTTC
CSVEGLSSYNEQFF
>.|TRBV7-8|TRBJ2-3|15|.
TGTGCCAGCAGCCTCTGGACGAGCCTCACAGATACGCAGTATTTT
CASSLWTSLTDTQYF
>once|TRBV9|TRBJ2-1|13|.
TGTGCCAGCAGCGTAGGTAGGCGGAATGAGCAGTTCTTC
CASSVGRRNEQFF
>.|TRBV5-1|TRBJ1-5|15|TRBD1
TGCGCCAGCAGCTTGGAGGGGGCTAGGGATCAGCCCCAGCATTTT
CASSLEGARDQPQHF
>.|TRBV4-3|TRBJ2-2|15|.
TGCGCCAGCAGCCAAGAGTGGGGCGCCGGCGGGGAGCTGTTTTTT
CASSQEWGAGGELFF
>.|TRBV5-1|TRBJ2-5|16|TRBD1
TGCGCCAGCACCCACGGGACAGGGGTCGTGGGAGAGACCCAGTACTTC
CASTHGTGVVGETQYF
>.|TRBV6-5|TRBJ1-1|15|.
TGTGCCAGCAGTTACTTGCCCGTTGGGAACACTGAAGCTTTCTTT
CASSYLPVGNTEAFF
>.|TRBV28|TRBJ2-1|11|.
TGTGCCAGCGTGCTCTTGAAGGTCTGGTTCTTC
CASVLLKVWFF
>.|TRBV28|TRBJ1-2|12|TRBD1
TGTGCCAGCAGTTTATACAGGGGAGGCTACACCTTC
CASSLYRGGYTF
>.|TRBV10-2|TRBJ2-2|16|TRBD2
TGCGCCAGCAAAGTAGCGGGAGGGTGGAGTCCCGGGGAGCTGTTTTTT
CASKVAGGWSPGELFF
>.|TRBV27|TRBJ2-2|16|TRBD1
TGTGCCAGCAGTTCCGGGACAGCTATACGAACCGGGGAGCTGTTTTTT
CASSSGTAIRTGELFF
>once|TRBV5-8|TRBJ2-3|14|.
TGTGCCAGCAGCTTACAGGGAGGCCCAGATACGCAGTATTTT
CASSLQGGPDTQYF
>once|TRBV6-5|TRBJ1-5|13|.
TGTGCCAGCAGTTACAGGGGAAATCAGCCCCAGCATTTT
CASSYRGNQPQHF
>once|TRBV27|TRBJ2-2|14|.
TGTGCCAGCAGTTTAGACAGATACACCGGGGAGCTGTTTTTT
CASSLDRYTGELFF
>.|TRBV18|TRBJ2-1|12|.
TGTGCCAGCTCACAATCATACAATGAGCAGTTCTTC
CASSQSYNEQFF
>.|TRBV6-1|TRBJ2-7|13|.
TGTGCCAGCAGCAAGGCGCTGGGTGTCGAGCAGTACTTC
CASSKALGVEQYF